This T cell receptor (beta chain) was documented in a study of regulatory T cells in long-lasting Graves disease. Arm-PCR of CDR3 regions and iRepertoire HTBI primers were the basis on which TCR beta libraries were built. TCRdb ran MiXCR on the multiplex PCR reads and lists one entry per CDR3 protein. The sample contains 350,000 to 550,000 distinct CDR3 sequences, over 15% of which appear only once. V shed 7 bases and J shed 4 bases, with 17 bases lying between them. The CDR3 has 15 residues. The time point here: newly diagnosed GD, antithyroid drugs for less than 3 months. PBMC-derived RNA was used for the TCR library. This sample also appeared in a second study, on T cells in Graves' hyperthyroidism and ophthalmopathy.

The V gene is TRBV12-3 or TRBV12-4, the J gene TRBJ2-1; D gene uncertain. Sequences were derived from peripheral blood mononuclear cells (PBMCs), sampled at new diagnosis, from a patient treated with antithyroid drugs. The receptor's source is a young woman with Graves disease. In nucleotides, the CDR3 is TGTGCCAGCACCGATCCGGCCTTACTGTACAATGAGCAGTTCTTC. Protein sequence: CASTDPALLYNEQFF.